This T cell receptor (beta chain) was profiled in a study of blood T cell repertoires in COVID-19. The wider study: Sites across the United States, Italy and Spain contributed samples from acute and convalescent COVID-19. Nucleic acid was either cDNA or gDNA, and it came from T cells, B-cell-depleted T cells, or PBMCs.

This clone has ten or more counts. The identical CDR3 is also encoded by other nucleotide sequences in the sample. This CDR3 has 16 residues. Trimming cost V 4 bases and J 1 base; bases outside gene matches: 6. The germline V gene encodes CDR1 SGHRS and CDR2 YFSETQ. As originally analysed: Nucleated cell number was recorded as an estimate derived from reference gene primer amplification. The assay was immunoSEQ multiplex PCR, and TCRdb's table has in-frame clones only and misses some. D and trimming come from the DNA, and the V and J calls and clone size come from that table. This table holds 60,000 to 75,000 clones, roughly 84% found once.

The sequenced sample consisted of peripheral blood. This receptor was obtained from a woman aged 45-59 years with acute or convalescent COVID-19. The chain joins TRBV5-1 to TRBJ1-3; 9 bases line up with TRBD1. Here the CDR3 reads CASSGTGTGSGNTIYF. The CDR3 region has the DNA TGCGCCAGCAGCGGGACCGGGACAGGGTCTGGAAACACCATATATTTT. The full variable domain, with the rest looked up from reference TRBV5-1 and TRBJ1-3, is KAGVTQTPRYLIKTRGQQVTLSCSPISGHRSVSWYQQTPGQGLQFLFEYFSETQRNKGNFPGRFSGRQFSNSRSEMNVSTLELGDSALYLCASSGTGTGSGNTIYFGEGSWLTVV.